This is a list of T cell receptor beta chains from one sample in a study of CD8 T cells in Susac syndrome. Each CDR3 protein is one row after TCRdb ran MiXCR on the immunoSEQ multiplex PCR reads. The sample includes around 190,000 distinct CDR3 sequences, about 94% of them seen just once. Sequenced material: CD4+ T cells from PBMCs. The source is a human donor in good health. CDR3s include the opening cysteine and the closing phenylalanine or tryptophan. The D gene is left open where the match is weak. A clone size is listed for some rows: how often the clone was seen (once, few, many), or a class if it is expanded.

j_gene | abundance | v_gene | d_gene | CDR3aa | CDR3nt
TRBJ2-6 | . | TRBV6-1 | . | CASSKTVRSGANVLTF | TGTGCCAGCAGTAAGACAGTGCGCTCTGGGGCCAACGTCCTGACTTTC
TRBJ2-5 | . | TRBV29-1 | . | CSGGVQETQYF | TGTAGCGGCGGGGTTCAAGAGACCCAGTACTTC
TRBJ2-2 | . | TRBV7-2 | . | CASSLAPGNTGELFF | TGTGCCAGCAGCTTAGCCCCGGGGAACACCGGGGAGCTGTTTTTT
TRBJ1-1 | . | TRBV7-2 | . | CASSPDTDTEAFF | TGTGCCAGCAGCCCCGACACAGACACTGAAGCTTTCTTT
TRBJ1-2 | . | TRBV12-3/TRBV12-4 | . | CASSSSYGYTF | TGTGCCAGCAGTTCGTCATATGGCTACACCTTC
TRBJ2-4 | . | TRBV9 | TRBD2 | CASSVASGKNIQYF | TGTGCCAGCAGCGTGGCTAGCGGCAAAAACATTCAGTACTTC
TRBJ2-5 | . | TRBV20-1 | TRBD2 | CSARGLAGRGETQYF | TGCAGTGCTAGAGGACTAGCGGGGAGAGGGGAGACCCAGTACTTC
TRBJ2-3 | . | TRBV5-6 | TRBD1 | CASSFLQGAETDTQYF | TGTGCCAGCAGCTTCCTACAGGGGGCTGAGACAGATACGCAGTATTTT
TRBJ1-1 | . | TRBV19 | TRBD1 | CASRISGQGNTEAFF | TGTGCCAGTAGAATCTCGGGACAGGGGAACACTGAAGCTTTCTTT
TRBJ1-2 | . | TRBV7-9 | . | CASTEGGRNGYTF | TGTGCCAGCACCGAGGGGGGGCGTAATGGCTACACCTTC
TRBJ1-2 | . | TRBV2 | . | CASRPSDWDYGYTF | TGTGCCAGCAGGCCCTCCGATTGGGACTATGGCTACACCTTC
TRBJ1-3 | . | TRBV28 | . | CASSLLADTIYF | TGTGCCAGCAGTTTACTAGCGGACACCATATATTTT
TRBJ2-2 | . | TRBV29-1 | TRBD2 | CSVARLAGTGELFF | TGCAGCGTTGCTCGCCTAGCGGGGACCGGGGAGCTGTTTTTT
TRBJ1-6 | . | TRBV2 | . | CASVKQEGRTYNSPLHF | TGTGCCAGCGTTAAACAGGAGGGGCGTACCTATAATTCACCCCTCCACTTT
TRBJ2-2 | . | TRBV28 | TRBD2 | CASSSPSGGSSGELFF | TGTGCCAGCAGTTCACCTAGCGGGGGTTCTTCCGGGGAGCTGTTTTTT
TRBJ1-1 | . | TRBV7-9 | . | CASRRLNTEAFF | TGTGCCAGCAGACGCCTGAACACTGAAGCTTTCTTT
TRBJ1-2 | . | TRBV6-5 | . | CASSQTGEYGYTF | TGTGCCAGCAGCCAGACGGGCGAGTATGGCTACACCTTC
TRBJ2-5 | . | TRBV20-1 | . | CSASGSETQYF | TGCAGTGCTTCGGGGTCGGAGACCCAGTACTTC
TRBJ2-2 | . | TRBV15 | . | CATSRDPGVKDTGELFF | TGTGCCACCAGCAGAGATCCAGGGGTAAAGGACACCGGGGAGCTGTTTTTT
TRBJ1-5 | . | TRBV12-3/TRBV12-4 | TRBD1 | CASSLVGTGGQPQHF | TGTGCCAGCAGTTTAGTTGGGACAGGAGGTCAGCCCCAGCATTTT
TRBJ1-2 | . | TRBV3-1 | . | CASSQDTRVSGGYTF | TGTGCCAGCAGCCAAGATACCAGGGTTTCGGGAGGCTACACCTTC
TRBJ2-1 | . | TRBV9 | . | CASSVSDRRGEQFF | TGTGCCAGCAGCGTATCCGACCGAAGGGGTGAGCAGTTCTTC
TRBJ2-4 | . | TRBV14 | . | CASSLLDQENIQYF | TGTGCCAGCAGCCTCCTAGATCAGGAAAACATTCAGTACTTC
TRBJ2-4 | . | TRBV9 | TRBD2 | CASSPAGGRSENIQYF | TGTGCCAGCAGCCCCGCGGGGGGGCGGAGCGAAAACATTCAGTACTTC
TRBJ1-3 | . | TRBV5-1 | TRBD1 | CASSRGTGGKTSGNTIYF | TGCGCCAGCAGCAGAGGGACAGGGGGTAAAACCTCTGGAAACACCATATATTTT
TRBJ1-6 | . | TRBV12-3/TRBV12-4 | . | CASSPGSTGSPLHF | TGTGCCAGCAGTCCCGGGTCTACGGGTTCACCCCTCCACTTT
TRBJ1-2 | once | TRBV27 | . | CAAPRGYGYTF | TGTGCCGCCCCCCGGGGCTATGGCTACACCTTC
TRBJ2-7 | . | TRBV29-1 | TRBD1 | CSVASTGAEQYF | TGCAGCGTTGCTTCCACAGGGGCCGAGCAGTACTTC
TRBJ2-1 | . | TRBV12-3/TRBV12-4 | TRBD1 | CASSSPGQGTNEQFF | TGTGCCAGCAGTTCACCGGGACAGGGAACAAATGAGCAGTTCTTC
TRBJ2-5 | once | TRBV24-1 | . | CATSGGEGTYQETQYF | TGTGCCACCAGTGGTGGCGAAGGGACGTACCAAGAGACCCAGTACTTC
TRBJ1-2 | once | TRBV3-1 | . | CASSQEGRTVYGYTF | TGTGCCAGCAGCCAAGAAGGTAGGACAGTCTATGGCTACACCTTC
TRBJ2-7 | . | TRBV3-1 | . | CASSQDWDGSSYEQYF | TGTGCCAGCAGCCAAGATTGGGACGGGTCCTCCTACGAGCAGTACTTC
TRBJ2-1 | . | TRBV3-1 | . | CASSLRTDRDEQFF | TGTGCCAGCAGCTTAAGGACGGACCGCGATGAGCAGTTCTTC
TRBJ2-2 | . | TRBV29-1 | . | CSVGGTTNTGELFF | TGCAGCGTTGGTGGTACGACGAACACCGGGGAGCTGTTTTTT
TRBJ2-1 | . | TRBV3-1 | TRBD2 | CASSPRGSGTYNEQFF | TGTGCCAGCAGCCCCCGCGGTAGCGGGACGTACAATGAGCAGTTCTTC
TRBJ1-3 | . | TRBV7-2 | . | CASSSTVGNTIYF | TGTGCCAGCAGCTCAACAGTGGGAAACACCATATATTTT
TRBJ2-1 | few | TRBV4-3 | . | CASSLTPGANEQFF | TGCGCCAGCAGCTTGACGCCGGGGGCCAATGAGCAGTTCTTC
TRBJ1-3 | . | TRBV28 | . | CASIKDTFSGNTIYF | TGTGCCAGCATCAAAGACACGTTCTCTGGAAACACCATATATTTT
TRBJ2-5 | . | TRBV6-2/TRBV6-3 | TRBD2 | CASSYGLAGMETQYF | TGTGCCAGCAGTTACGGACTAGCGGGGATGGAGACCCAGTACTTC
TRBJ1-5 | . | TRBV20-1 | . | CSARYSGEDQPQHF | TGCAGTGCTAGATATTCAGGGGAGGATCAGCCCCAGCATTTT
TRBJ2-7 | . | TRBV4-1 | TRBD2 | CASSQLDLIAGGNEQYF | TGCGCCAGCAGCCAACTGGACTTGATAGCGGGGGGGAACGAGCAGTACTTC
TRBJ1-1 | . | TRBV7-3 | . | CASSLLRGSEAFF | TGTGCCAGCAGCTTATTGAGGGGTTCTGAAGCTTTCTTT
TRBJ1-6 | . | TRBV9 | . | CASSFQGSYNSPLHF | TGTGCCAGCAGTTTTCAAGGGTCCTATAATTCACCCCTCCACTTT
TRBJ1-4 | . | TRBV15 | . | CATSRGVGEKLFF | TGTGCCACCAGCAGAGGGGTTGGGGAAAAACTGTTTTTT
TRBJ2-2 | . | TRBV29-1 | TRBD2 | CSVRLAGAAQNTGELFF | TGCAGCGTTCGACTAGCGGGGGCGGCTCAGAACACCGGGGAGCTGTTTTTT
TRBJ2-2 | . | TRBV12-3/TRBV12-4 | . | CASSLASRANPRTGELFF | TGTGCCAGCAGTTTAGCCAGCCGGGCAAACCCTCGGACCGGGGAGCTGTTTTTT
TRBJ1-5 | . | TRBV5-1 | . | CASRATVNDQPQHF | TGCGCCAGCAGGGCAACGGTCAATGATCAGCCCCAGCATTTT
TRBJ2-1 | . | TRBV23-1 | . | CASSGDSDNEQFF | TGCGCCAGCAGTGGGGACTCCGACAATGAGCAGTTCTTC
TRBJ2-2 | . | TRBV20-1 | . | CSAKYTGELFF | TGCAGTGCTAAGTACACCGGGGAGCTGTTTTTT
TRBJ1-4 | . | TRBV4-1 | . | CASSQDWGATEKLFF | TGCGCCAGCAGCCAAGATTGGGGGGCGACTGAAAAACTGTTTTTT
TRBJ1-1 | once | TRBV7-2 | . | CASSPALWQVLTEAFF | TGTGCCAGCAGCCCCGCCTTATGGCAGGTTCTTACTGAAGCTTTCTTT
TRBJ2-5 | . | TRBV29-1 | . | CSVRPAGETQYF | TGCAGCGTCCGACCAGCCGGGGAGACCCAGTACTTC
TRBJ2-3 | . | TRBV10-3 | TRBD1 | CAISDRPGGGTDTQYF | TGTGCCATCAGTGACCGGCCAGGGGGCGGCACAGATACGCAGTATTTT
TRBJ1-5 | . | TRBV30 | . | CAWSVSGGEYSNQPQHF | TGTGCCTGGAGTGTATCGGGAGGGGAATATAGCAATCAGCCCCAGCATTTT
TRBJ2-5 | . | TRBV6-2/TRBV6-3 | . | CASSPQGASGEEKTQYF | TGTGCCAGCAGCCCCCAGGGGGCTAGCGGTGAAGAAAAGACCCAGTACTTC
TRBJ1-1 | . | TRBV10-3 | TRBD1 | CAISNPGTGMRTEAFF | TGTGCCATCAGTAACCCCGGGACAGGGATGCGGACTGAAGCTTTCTTT
TRBJ2-5 | . | TRBV5-6 | . | CASSVPGEETQYF | TGTGCCAGCAGCGTCCCGGGAGAGGAGACCCAGTACTTC